The present entry profiles one TCR beta chain with its context. V was clipped by 2 bases and J by 6 bases; unmatched bases: 12. The CDR3 covers 17 residues. CDR1 SGHRS and CDR2 YFSETQ come from the germline V gene. This sample stems from a study of T cell changes during pregnancy in multiple sclerosis. Profiled with immunoSEQ multiplex PCR; TCRdb holds only in-frame clones, not every one. Counted here are approximately 39,000 clones, 90% occurring once; the ten biggest clones make up over 0.45%. The origin of this receptor is a female donor with multiple sclerosis, enrolled in a pregnancy study. The J gene is TRBJ2-2, the V gene TRBV5-1; 8 bases match TRBD2. The sample in question was CD4+ T cells from peripheral blood mononuclear cells, obtained in the second trimester of pregnancy. CDR3 bases: TGCGCCAGCAGCTTTAGCGGGGTTCGTTCGGGCGCCGGGGAGCTGTTTTTT. This sequence encodes CASSFSGVRSGAGELFF.